The rows below give T cell receptor beta chains drawn from one sample of a study of shared clonotypes between healthy human individuals. Clones were read by immunoSEQ multiplex PCR, and TCRdb kept only the in-frame ones, dropping some. The sample carries about 1,900,000 clones, about 95% recorded once. The specimen sequenced was naive CD8+ T cells sorted from blood. The origin of the receptors is a young man in good health. Each CDR3 is given with its conserved first and last residue. D genes are given only for firm matches. The size of a clone is reported for some rows only, either as once, few or many, or as a class for expanded clones.

15	TRBV4-3	TRBD1	-	TRBJ2-7	TGCGCCAGCAGCCCGACCAGGACAGGGATGTACGAGCAGTACTTC	CASSPTRTGMYEQYF
17	TRBV13	-	once	TRBJ2-7	TGTGCCAGCAGCTTAGGCCTTGGGAGGACTCTAACCTACGAGCAGTACTTC	CASSLGLGRTLTYEQYF
16	TRBV5-1	-	-	TRBJ1-3	TGCGCCAGCAGCTGGGCCTATGACAGGCCTGGAAACACCATATATTTT	CASSWAYDRPGNTIYF
17	TRBV9	-	-	TRBJ2-2	TGTGCCAGCAGCGTAGTAGGGCGGGCGGAAGACACCGGGGAGCTGTTTTTT	CASSVVGRAEDTGELFF
14	TRBV27	-	once	TRBJ1-1	TGTGCCAGCAGTACCACTTCGGGACACCTTGAAGCTTTCTTT	CASSTTSGHLEAFF
13	TRBV2	-	-	TRBJ2-3	TGTGCCAGCGGGGGGGCCGGGTCAGATACGCAGTATTTT	CASGGAGSDTQYF
12	TRBV9	-	-	TRBJ2-7	TGTGCCAGCAGCTCGCCCCCCTACGAGCAGTACTTC	CASSSPPYEQYF
15	TRBV29-1	-	-	TRBJ2-7	TGCAGCGTTTCTACCCCTCAACAGGGAAGCTACGAGCAGTACTTC	CSVSTPQQGSYEQYF
12	TRBV10-3	-	-	TRBJ2-1	TGTGCCATCAGTGTTCGGGGCGATGAGCAGTTCTTC	CAISVRGDEQFF
13	TRBV14	-	-	TRBJ2-2	TGTGCCAGCAGCCAAAACGGTCCGGGGGAGCTGTTTTTT	CASSQNGPGELFF
15	TRBV5-4	-	-	TRBJ2-2	TGTGCCAGCAGCCCCCCCAATCCGAACACCGGGGAGCTGTTTTTT	CASSPPNPNTGELFF
12	TRBV18	-	-	TRBJ2-2	TGTGCCAGCTCCGCGAACACCGGGGAGCTGTTTTTT	CASSANTGELFF
16	TRBV7-8	TRBD1	-	TRBJ1-6	TGTGCCAGCAGAAACCTTGAGGGACAGTATAATTCACCCCTCCACTTT	CASRNLEGQYNSPLHF
16	TRBV4-3	-	once	TRBJ2-4	TGCGCCAGCAGCCTGTCGCTAGGGGGGTTTAAAAACATTCAGTACTTC	CASSLSLGGFKNIQYF
13	TRBV28	-	-	TRBJ1-1	TGTGCCAGTTCGGACAGCCTCAACACTGAAGCTTTCTTT	CASSDSLNTEAFF
14	TRBV29-1	TRBD2	-	TRBJ2-7	TGCAGCGTTGGGACTAGCGGGAGCTCCTACGAGCAGTACTTC	CSVGTSGSSYEQYF
15	TRBV6-5	-	-	TRBJ1-6	TGTGCCAGCAGTTATCAGCGGGGACCCAATTCACCCCTCCACTTT	CASSYQRGPNSPLHF
15	TRBV2	TRBD2	-	TRBJ2-1	TGTGCCAGCAACCCTAGCGGGGGGGTGGGTAATGAGCAGTTCTTC	CASNPSGGVGNEQFF
16	TRBV15	TRBD2	-	TRBJ2-3	TGTGCCACCAGCAGGCCCGATCTAGCGGACACAGATACGCAGTATTTT	CATSRPDLADTDTQYF
17	TRBV27	-	-	TRBJ2-3	TGTGCCAGCAGTTTACTGGGGGGGCGCGTCCCTACAGATACGCAGTATTTT	CASSLLGGRVPTDTQYF
15	TRBV9	-	-	TRBJ2-7	TGTGCCAGCAGCGTAACCCCCGCGAGTGCCTACGAGCAGTACTTC	CASSVTPASAYEQYF
15	TRBV9	-	-	TRBJ1-1	TGTGCCAGCAGCGTAGATTCTGGGGAGAGCCATGAAGCTTTCTTT	CASSVDSGESHEAFF
16	TRBV4-1	-	-	TRBJ2-5	TGCGCCAGCAGCCAACCCGGGACGGCCCTACAAGAGACCCAGTACTTC	CASSQPGTALQETQYF
11	TRBV6-5	-	-	TRBJ1-1	TGTGCCAGCCGCGAGGGTACTGAAGCTTTCTTT	CASREGTEAFF
13	TRBV2	-	once	TRBJ1-1	TGTGCCAGCAGTGAGAGGGGGGGGACTGAAGCTTTCTTT	CASSERGGTEAFF
17	TRBV7-3	-	-	TRBJ1-3	TGTGCCAGCAGCTTAATGCCAGGGGAAAGCTCTGGAAACACCATATATTTT	CASSLMPGESSGNTIYF
13	TRBV19	-	-	TRBJ1-5	TGTGCCAGTAGTGGCGGTAGCAATCAGCCCCAGCATTTT	CASSGGSNQPQHF
12	TRBV27	-	-	TRBJ2-7	TGTGCCAGCCGCGCGGGATATGGCGAGCAGTACTTC	CASRAGYGEQYF
14	TRBV15	-	-	TRBJ1-6	TGTGCCACCAGCAGAGATGTGGGGCTTTCACCCCTCCACTTT	CATSRDVGLSPLHF
14	TRBV19	TRBD1	-	TRBJ1-3	TGTGCCAGTAGTATTACAGGGGCTGGAAACACCATATATTTT	CASSITGAGNTIYF
14	TRBV2	TRBD1	-	TRBJ1-4	TGTGCCAGCACCCCGGGACAGGGGGCTGAAAAACTGTTTTTT	CASTPGQGAEKLFF
13	TRBV29-1	-	-	TRBJ2-1	TGCAGCGTTGTCGCAGGGGCCTACAATGAGCAGTTCTTC	CSVVAGAYNEQFF
15	TRBV19	TRBD1	-	TRBJ2-3	TGTGCCAGCTCCCCGTCAGGGGGCGGCGCAGATACGCAGTATTTT	CASSPSGGGADTQYF
16	TRBV7-8	-	-	TRBJ2-3	TGTGCCAGCAGCTTAGTGGGGGTTGAAGAAGAAGATACGCAGTATTTT	CASSLVGVEEEDTQYF
12	TRBV5-4	-	-	TRBJ2-5	TGTGCCAGCAGCTTGGAGGGAGTGACCCAGTACTTC	CASSLEGVTQYF
15	TRBV4-1	-	-	TRBJ2-1	TGCGCCAGCAGCCAAGCAACGTTCCTTGCAAATGAGCAGTTCTTC	CASSQATFLANEQFF
13	TRBV7-9	-	-	TRBJ1-4	TGTGCCAGCAGCCCGAGCTTTGATGAAAAACTGTTTTTT	CASSPSFDEKLFF
14	TRBV11-2	-	once	TRBJ1-1	TGTGCCAGCAGCTTAGCCCCCTTGAACACTGAAGCTTTCTTT	CASSLAPLNTEAFF
15	TRBV21-1	-	-	TRBJ1-3	TGTGCCAGCAGTGGGGACGTGGTCGCCCGAAACACCATATATTTT	CASSGDVVARNTIYF
17	TRBV4-1	TRBD2	-	TRBJ2-7	TGCGCCAGCAGCCATAAATTTCTAGCGGAGAGCTCCTACGAGCAGTACTTC	CASSHKFLAESSYEQYF
14	TRBV11-1	-	-	TRBJ2-7	TGTGCCAGCAGCTTAGCGACAGGAGCCTACGGGCAGTACTTC	CASSLATGAYGQYF
13	TRBV2	TRBD1	once	TRBJ2-7	TGTGCCAAACGGGACAGAAGCTCCTACGAGCAGTACTTC	CAKRDRSSYEQYF
14	TRBV4-1	-	-	TRBJ2-5	TGCGCCAGCAGCTCAGAGACAGGACAAGAGACCCAGTACTTC	CASSSETGQETQYF
18	TRBV7-2	-	-	TRBJ2-3	TGTGCCAGCAGCTCCCCTCTGGCTGGATGGGAGGGCACAGATACGCAGTATTTT	CASSSPLAGWEGTDTQYF
15	TRBV7-9	-	once	TRBJ2-7	TGTGCCAGCAGCTCCCCTCTGGGCAGCCCCTACGAGCAGTACTTC	CASSSPLGSPYEQYF
17	TRBV4-3	-	-	TRBJ1-4	TGCGCCAGCAGCCAAGATACAGCCATTGCAACTAATGAAAAACTGTTTTTT	CASSQDTAIATNEKLFF
14	TRBV5-1	-	-	TRBJ2-1	TGCGCCAGCAGCTTGTTTCTACCGGACAATGAGCAGTTCTTC	CASSLFLPDNEQFF
14	TRBV6-1	-	-	TRBJ2-2	TGTGCCAGCAGTTCCCCCAGGGTAGGAGGGGAGCTGTTTTTT	CASSSPRVGGELFF